These T cell receptor beta chains were read from a single sample in a study of regulatory T cells in long-lasting Graves disease. TCRdb reprocessed the multiplex PCR reads with MiXCR, giving one entry per CDR3 protein. The sample consists of some 400,000 distinct CDR3 sequences, more than 12% of them appearing once. The data were also submitted as part of a second study, on T cells in Graves' hyperthyroidism and ophthalmopathy.

Source: peripheral blood mononuclear cells (PBMCs), taken at new diagnosis, from a patient treated with antithyroid drugs. The receptors were gathered from a woman in her 30s with Graves disease. Both conserved end residues are part of each CDR3. Fields, in order: V gene, J gene, clone size, D gene, CDR3 protein, CDR3 DNA. The D gene is left open where the match is weak. Clone sizes are given selectively: once, few, many, or a class where the clone is expanded.

TRBV20-1	TRBJ2-7	many	NA	CSARAFGAGAYEQYF	TGCAGTGCTAGAGCCTTCGGGGCAGGGGCCTACGAGCAGTACTTC
TRBV6-2/TRBV6-3	TRBJ1-4	few	TRBD1	CASRQWTGRTEKLFF	TGTGCCAGCAGACAATGGACAGGGCGGACTGAAAAACTGTTTTTT
TRBV20-1	TRBJ2-7	many	NA	CSACALGVCDEQYF	TGCAGTGCTTGTGCTTTGGGGGTCTGCGACGAGCAGTACTTC
TRBV5-1	TRBJ1-1	many	NA	CASSPQGSRYTEAFF	TGCGCCAGCAGCCCGCAGGGGAGTCGGTACACTGAAGCTTTCTTT
TRBV5-4	TRBJ2-7	many	TRBD2	CASSRDWGGYEQYF	TGTGCCAGCAGCCGGGACTGGGGAGGGTACGAGCAGTACTTC
TRBV5-1	TRBJ2-7	many	NA	CASSLGLGAYEQYF	TGCGCCAGCAGCTTGGGGTTGGGGGCCTACGAGCAGTACTTC
TRBV20-1	TRBJ2-2	NA	TRBD2	CSARTGSGSHGELFF	TGCAGTGCCCGAACGGGTAGCGGGAGTCACGGGGAGCTGTTTTTT
TRBV20-1	TRBJ2-2	NA	TRBD1	CSAWTGITGELFF	TGCAGTGCGTGGACAGGGATCACCGGGGAGCTGTTTTTT
TRBV6-1	TRBJ2-2	many	TRBD2	CASSPEVSGTNTGELFF	TGTGCCAGCAGTCCCGAAGTTAGCGGGACGAACACCGGGGAGCTGTTTTTT
TRBV6-2/TRBV6-3	TRBJ2-7	NA	TRBD2	CASSYSSGASYEQYF	TGTGCCAGCAGTTACTCTAGCGGGGCTTCCTACGAGCAGTACTTC
TRBV18	TRBJ2-5	many	NA	CASSPIGGKETQYF	TGTGCCAGCTCACCCATCGGCGGGAAAGAGACCCAGTACTTC
TRBV6-1	TRBJ2-2	many	TRBD2	CASTSGRNTGELFF	TGTGCCAGCACTAGCGGGAGGAACACCGGGGAGCTGTTTTTT
TRBV6-5	TRBJ2-7	few	NA	CASSYEPGRFSYEQYF	TGTGCCAGCAGTTATGAACCCGGCAGGTTCTCCTACGAGCAGTACTTC
TRBV5-1	TRBJ2-4	NA	TRBD2	CASSLGLAGGLAKNIQYF	TGCGCCAGCAGCTTGGGACTAGCGGGAGGACTAGCCAAAAACATTCAGTACTTC
TRBV6-1	TRBJ1-5	NA	NA	CASSIQPNQPQHF	TGTGCCAGCAGTATACAGCCTAATCAGCCCCAGCATTTT
TRBV3-1	TRBJ2-3	many	NA	CASSQAHTDTQYF	TGTGCCAGCAGCCAAGCACATACAGATACGCAGTATTTT
TRBV2	TRBJ1-4	many	NA	CASSDGLNEKLFF	TGTGCCAGCAGTGATGGGCTTAATGAAAAACTGTTTTTT
TRBV11-3	TRBJ2-7	many	NA	CASSGMTTPYEQYF	TGTGCCAGCAGCGGCATGACTACACCCTACGAGCAGTACTTC
TRBV6-5	TRBJ2-2	many	NA	CASSYSQRRNTGELFF	TGTGCCAGCAGTTACTCACAGCGGAGGAACACCGGGGAGCTGTTTTTT
TRBV11-2	TRBJ2-3	many	NA	CASSLALRGTQYF	TGTGCCAGCAGCTTAGCCCTTCGGGGTACGCAGTATTTT
TRBV4-1	TRBJ2-7	many	TRBD1	CASAGTGVYEQYF	TGCGCCAGCGCCGGGACAGGGGTATACGAGCAGTACTTC
TRBV6-1	TRBJ2-1	many	TRBD2	CASSRLAGGYNEQFF	TGTGCCAGCAGTCGTCTAGCGGGAGGGTACAATGAGCAGTTCTTC
TRBV30	TRBJ2-7	once	NA	CAWKSDSSYEQYF	TGTGCCTGGAAATCGGACAGTTCCTACGAGCAGTACTTC
TRBV5-1	TRBJ2-1	NA	TRBD2	CASTPGGAGTNEQFF	TGCGCCAGCACCCCCGGGGGAGCGGGGACCAATGAGCAGTTCTTC
TRBV27	TRBJ2-7	many	NA	CASSLGGGRTYEQYF	TGCGCCAGCAGCTTGGGTGGGGGAAGGACCTACGAGCAGTACTTC
TRBV28	TRBJ1-4	many	TRBD1	CASSTSGTGSEKLFF	TGTGCCAGCAGTACCTCCGGGACAGGAAGCGAAAAACTGTTTTTT
TRBV9	TRBJ2-7	few	NA	CASSGSGSYEQYF	TGTGCCAGCAGCGGTAGCGGCTCCTACGAGCAGTACTTC
TRBV28	TRBJ2-1	many	NA	CASSFPLPIGPYNEQFF	TGTGCCAGCAGTTTCCCCCTCCCCATAGGCCCCTACAATGAGCAGTTCTTC
TRBV20-1	TRBJ1-5	few	NA	CSALPLGGGIEFGQPQHF	TGCAGTGCTCTACCCCTTGGCGGGGGGATTGAGTTCGGGCAGCCCCAGCATTTT
TRBV7-8	TRBJ2-7	many	NA	CASSPARQPGPYEQYF	TGTGCCAGCAGCCCCGCCAGACAGCCAGGACCCTACGAGCAGTACTTC
TRBV27	TRBJ2-2	many	TRBD1	CASSLSGTGGSVDTGELFF	TGTGCCAGCAGTTTATCCGGGACAGGGGGATCAGTAGACACCGGGGAGCTGTTTTTT
TRBV12-3/TRBV12-4	TRBJ2-7	NA	NA	CASSSRETYEQYF	TGTGCCAGCAGTTCTAGGGAGACTTACGAGCAGTACTTC
TRBV5-8	TRBJ2-1	once	TRBD2	CASSLELSAGVRTNEQFF	TGTGCCAGCAGCTTGGAATTATCGGCGGGGGTCCGCACCAATGAGCAGTTCTTC
TRBV7-9	TRBJ2-3	NA	TRBD1	CASSSTKTHRGETDTQYF	TGTGCCAGCAGCTCGACGAAGACACACAGGGGTGAGACAGATACGCAGTATTTT
TRBV27	TRBJ1-4	few	NA	CASSPVREGEKLFF	TGTGCCAGCAGTCCGGTCAGGGAGGGTGAAAAACTGTTTTTT
TRBV2	TRBJ1-5	few	NA	CASSDHGYGQPQHF	TGTGCCAGCAGTGATCACGGGTATGGACAGCCCCAGCATTTT
TRBV6-1	TRBJ2-3	few	TRBD2	CASSELLAGSTDTQYF	TGTGCCAGCAGTGAATTACTAGCGGGGAGCACAGATACGCAGTATTTT
TRBV30	TRBJ2-1	few	NA	CAWSGGEGEPGGEQFF	TGTGCCTGGAGTGGGGGTGAGGGAGAGCCTGGGGGGGAGCAGTTCTTC
TRBV24-1	TRBJ2-3	few	NA	CATKLGGGDTQYF	TGTGCCACCAAGCTTGGCGGCGGAGATACGCAGTATTTT
TRBV4-2	TRBJ2-3	NA	NA	CASSQVSGGHEGNTQYF	TGTGCCAGCAGCCAAGTTTCGGGCGGCCACGAGGGAAATACGCAGTATTTT
TRBV29-1	TRBJ2-3	many	NA	CSVLRATDTQYF	TGCAGCGTTCTTAGGGCCACAGATACGCAGTATTTT
TRBV3-1	TRBJ2-1	many	TRBD2	CASSQDSGTTNEQFF	TGCGCCAGCAGCCAAGATTCGGGGACTACAAATGAGCAGTTCTTC
TRBV2	TRBJ2-7	NA	NA	CASSVSGTLGGEQYF	TGTGCCAGCAGTGTTTCCGGGACCCTAGGAGGCGAGCAGTACTTC
TRBV7-2	TRBJ1-1	NA	NA	CAVTPRIGTEAFF	TGTGCCGTCACCCCCAGGATCGGCACTGAAGCTTTCTTT
TRBV5-6	TRBJ2-5	many	NA	CASSPMGYETQYF	TGTGCCAGCAGTCCTATGGGGTATGAGACCCAGTACTTC
TRBV14	TRBJ1-6	few	NA	CASSLDIPNSPLHF	TGTGCCAGCAGCCTGGACATCCCGAATTCACCCCTCCACTTT
TRBV15	TRBJ1-1	NA	TRBD1	CATTGTLNTEAFF	TGTGCCACGACAGGGACGTTGAACACTGAAGCTTTCTTT
TRBV19	TRBJ2-2	NA	TRBD2	CAGRRTSGSSGELFF	TGTGCCGGTAGAAGGACTAGCGGGAGCTCCGGGGAACTGTTTTTT
TRBV10-3	TRBJ2-1	NA	TRBD1	CAISPSPGQGGDNEQFF	TGTGCCATCAGTCCCTCCCCGGGACAGGGTGGGGACAATGAGCAGTTCTTC
TRBV2	TRBJ2-7	many	TRBD1	CASGTGFSYEQYF	TGTGCCAGCGGGACAGGGTTCTCCTACGAGCAGTACTTC
TRBV19	TRBJ2-1	NA	NA	CASPPGPSQSYNEQFF	TGTGCCAGTCCCCCGGGGCCCTCCCAGTCCTACAATGAGCAGTTCTTC
TRBV6-2/TRBV6-3	TRBJ1-5	NA	NA	CASSFGGKNSNQPQHF	TGTGCCAGCAGTTTCGGTGGGAAAAATAGCAATCAGCCCCAGCATTTT
TRBV5-1	TRBJ2-1	many	TRBD2	CASSRGGHEQFF	TGTGCCAGCAGCCGGGGGGGACATGAGCAGTTCTTC